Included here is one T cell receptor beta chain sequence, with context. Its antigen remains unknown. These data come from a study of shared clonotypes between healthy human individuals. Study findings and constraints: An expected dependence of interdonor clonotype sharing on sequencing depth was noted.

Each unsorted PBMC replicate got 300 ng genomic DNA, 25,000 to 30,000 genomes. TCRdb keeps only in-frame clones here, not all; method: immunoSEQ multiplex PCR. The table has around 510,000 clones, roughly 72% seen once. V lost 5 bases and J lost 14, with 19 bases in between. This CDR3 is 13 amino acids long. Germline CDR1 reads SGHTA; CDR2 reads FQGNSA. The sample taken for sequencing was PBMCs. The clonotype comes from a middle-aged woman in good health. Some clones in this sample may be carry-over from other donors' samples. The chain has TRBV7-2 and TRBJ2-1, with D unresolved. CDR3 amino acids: CASSPLGYPVEFF. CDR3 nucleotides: TGTGCCAGCAGCCCCCTCGGCTACCCGGTGGAGTTCTTC.